One T cell receptor beta chain is described in this entry. The data originate from a study of T cell responses to AZD1222 COVID-19 vaccine. Germline CDR1 reads SGDLS; CDR2 reads YYNGEE. After removal of 4 bases from V and 8 bases from J, the junction contained 9 bases not matched to a gene. The CDR3 sequence is 15 residues long. Clones were read by immunoSEQ multiplex PCR, and TCRdb kept only the in-frame ones, dropping some. The repertoire has approximately 65,000 clones, around four fifths of them found once; the top ten carry 9.5% to 13%. V usage is TRBV9 and J usage is TRBJ1-6, with TRBD1 matching over 7 bases. The specimen was peripheral blood, collected on day 0 of AZD1222 vaccination. This sequence was found in an adult in good health. DNA of the CDR3: TGTGCCAGCAGCCTCCGAACAGGGGCGGATTCACCCCTCCACTTT. As protein: CASSLRTGADSPLHF.